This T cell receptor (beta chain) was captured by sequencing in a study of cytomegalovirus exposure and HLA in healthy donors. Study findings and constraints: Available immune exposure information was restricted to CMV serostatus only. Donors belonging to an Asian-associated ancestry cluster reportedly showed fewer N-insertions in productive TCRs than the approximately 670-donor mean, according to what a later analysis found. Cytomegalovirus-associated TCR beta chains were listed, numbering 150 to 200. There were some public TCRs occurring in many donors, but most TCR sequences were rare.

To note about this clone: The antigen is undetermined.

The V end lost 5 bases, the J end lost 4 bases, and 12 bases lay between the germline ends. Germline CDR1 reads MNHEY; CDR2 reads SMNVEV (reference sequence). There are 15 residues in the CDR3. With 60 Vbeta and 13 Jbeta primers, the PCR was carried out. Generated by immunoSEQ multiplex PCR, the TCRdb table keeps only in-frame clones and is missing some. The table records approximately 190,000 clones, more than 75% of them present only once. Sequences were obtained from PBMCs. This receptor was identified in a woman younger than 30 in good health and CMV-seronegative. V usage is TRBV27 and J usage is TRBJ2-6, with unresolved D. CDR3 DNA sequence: TGTGCCAGCAGTACTACACCGGCGGGGGCCAACGTCCTGACTTTC. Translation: CASSTTPAGANVLTF.